The clone carrying this T cell receptor beta chain counts as medium-sized. Time point specified: sample taken at primary tumor resection. Sequencing covered unsorted whole RNA taken from tumor, nontumor lung or frozen PBMC. The roughly 79 donors had untreated early-stage non-small cell lung cancer. Germline lookup yields CDR1 SQVTM and CDR2 ANQGSEA. The CDR3 totals 15 residues. V dropped 6 bases and J dropped 1 base, with 18 bases sitting between them. TCRdb passed the 5' RACE reads through MiXCR, listing each CDR3 protein once. The sample has about 4,000 distinct CDR3 sequences; about 17% are singletons. These data come from a study of spatial heterogeneity in lung cancer. Study-level information: Alpha-chain detections were consistently fewer than beta-chain detections among the sequences. The average count in raw reads for each unique TCR and UMI combination exceeded nine appearances.

Sequenced here: PBMCs, sampled at surgery. The sequence came from a male donor with early-stage non-small cell lung cancer. The chain uses TRBV29-1 and TRBJ1-2, with a possible D match to TRBD1 (5 bases). The CDR3 region is CSVGDSQTYNYGYTF. As DNA, the CDR3 is TGCAGCGTGGGTGACAGTCAGACCTATAACTATGGCTACACCTTC.